This is a list of T cell receptor beta chains from one sample in a study of CD8 T cells in Susac syndrome. TCRdb redid the calling of the immunoSEQ multiplex PCR reads with MiXCR, one entry per CDR3 protein. The data hold roughly 180,000 distinct CDR3 sequences, with roughly 92% observed a single time. Sequences were obtained from CD4+ T cells from PBMCs. The receptor source for this set is a human donor with multiple sclerosis. Both conserved end residues are part of each CDR3. D genes are given only for firm matches. Not all rows give a size; the values are once, few, many and, for expanded clones, a class.

clone size,V gene,D gene,J gene,CDR3 DNA,CDR3 protein
.,TRBV2,TRBD2,TRBJ2-7,TGTGCCAGCAGTGAACGGACTAGCGGCGGCGACGAGCAGTACTTC,CASSERTSGGDEQYF
.,TRBV28,TRBD1,TRBJ2-7,TGTGCCACCGGGACAGGGACCTACGAGCAGTACTTC,CATGTGTYEQYF
.,TRBV20-1,.,TRBJ2-1,TGCAGTGGGCGCCAAAGCTCCTACAATGAGCAGTTCTTC,CSGRQSSYNEQFF
.,TRBV2,TRBD1,TRBJ1-5,TGTGCCAGCAGTTGGACAGGGGGCAATCAGCCCCAGCATTTT,CASSWTGGNQPQHF
.,TRBV28,TRBD1,TRBJ2-2,TGTGCCACTAGACAGGGGAACACCGGGGAGCTGTTTTTT,CATRQGNTGELFF
once,TRBV29-1,.,TRBJ1-4,TGCAGCGTTTTAGAGGGGGTGTTTAATGAAAAACTGTTTTTT,CSVLEGVFNEKLFF
.,TRBV28,TRBD1,TRBJ2-2,TGTGCCAGCAGGCGACAGGGGGGATACACCGGGGAGCTGTTTTTT,CASRRQGGYTGELFF
.,TRBV2,.,TRBJ2-1,TGTGCCTGCGAGAACAATGAGCAGTTCTTC,CACENNEQFF
.,TRBV3-1,TRBD2,TRBJ2-2,TGTGCCAGCAGGTCTCTAGCGGGAGTTTCCGGGGAGCTGTTTTTT,CASRSLAGVSGELFF
.,TRBV12-3/TRBV12-4,.,TRBJ2-3,TGTGCCAGCAGTCAAGAAGCGGGGACAGCAGATACGCAGTATTTT,CASSQEAGTADTQYF
.,TRBV23-1,TRBD1,TRBJ1-3,TGCGCCAGCAGCGACACAGGGGGCTCTGGAAACACCATATATTTT,CASSDTGGSGNTIYF
.,TRBV30,.,TRBJ1-6,TGTGCCTGGAGTGGGCCCGGAAGCTCCTATAATTCACCCCTCCACTTT,CAWSGPGSSYNSPLHF
.,TRBV24-1,.,TRBJ2-2,TGTGCCACCAGTGATTTGCGTCGGGGCCACACCGGGGAGCTGTTTTTT,CATSDLRRGHTGELFF
.,TRBV12-3/TRBV12-4,.,TRBJ2-6,TGTGCCAGCAGCCTGGGGGGTGTACCTCACAACGCGGGGGCCAACGTCCTGACTTTC,CASSLGGVPHNAGANVLTF
.,TRBV27,TRBD1,TRBJ1-2,TGTGCCAGCAGACCGGGACAGCAAAAACCAACATATGGCTACACCTTC,CASRPGQQKPTYGYTF
.,TRBV3-1,TRBD1,TRBJ2-3,TGTGCCAGCAGCCAAGATCTACAGGGGGATACGCAGTATTTT,CASSQDLQGDTQYF
.,TRBV7-3,TRBD2,TRBJ2-1,TGTGCCAGCAGCTTCAGCGGGGCGTACAATGAGCAGTTCTTC,CASSFSGAYNEQFF
.,TRBV5-1,.,TRBJ2-5,TGCGCCAGCAGCTTGGACCATCCGGGGGAGACCCAGTACTTC,CASSLDHPGETQYF
.,TRBV6-5,TRBD1,TRBJ2-7,TGTGCCAGCAGTGGAACGGGACAGCGCGAGCAGTACTTC,CASSGTGQREQYF
once,TRBV6-6,TRBD2,TRBJ2-1,TGTGCCAGCACCGCCGGGACTAGCGGCTACAATGAGCAGTTCTTC,CASTAGTSGYNEQFF
.,TRBV4-3,.,TRBJ2-3,TGCGCCAGCAGCCAAGATCCGAACACAGATACGCAGTATTTT,CASSQDPNTDTQYF
.,TRBV28,.,TRBJ2-7,TGTGCCAGCAGCCTGGGCGGGGTCTACGAGCAGTACTTC,CASSLGGVYEQYF
.,TRBV12-3/TRBV12-4,.,TRBJ2-7,TGTGCCAGCAGTTTAGATGGGACTTCAAACTACGAGCAGTACTTC,CASSLDGTSNYEQYF
.,TRBV4-1,.,TRBJ2-5,TGCGCCAGCAGCCAAGGGGGACCTGGGGAGACCCAGTACTTC,CASSQGGPGETQYF
.,TRBV28,.,TRBJ2-7,TGTGCCAGCGGTCTAGCTTACGAGCAGTACTTC,CASGLAYEQYF
.,TRBV5-1,.,TRBJ1-6,TGCGCCAGCAGCTTGGGCAGACGCACCAATTCACCCCTCCACTTT,CASSLGRRTNSPLHF
.,TRBV20-1,.,TRBJ2-7,TGCAGTGCTAGAGACCCGACACCCACCAACGAGCAGTACTTC,CSARDPTPTNEQYF
.,TRBV12-3/TRBV12-4,.,TRBJ1-4,TGTGCCAGCAGCTTGACGGACAAACTGTTTTTT,CASSLTDKLFF
.,TRBV5-3,TRBD2,TRBJ2-2,TGTGCCAGAAGCTTGAGCGCGGGAGGGCTTAAACCCACCGGGGAGCTGTTTTTT,CARSLSAGGLKPTGELFF
.,TRBV19,TRBD1,TRBJ2-7,TGTGCCAGTAGTCCCGGACAGGGGGGGTCCTCCTACGAGCAGTACTTC,CASSPGQGGSSYEQYF
.,TRBV19,.,TRBJ2-5,TGTGCCAGTAGTATAGGAGTACAAGAGACCCAGTACTTC,CASSIGVQETQYF
.,TRBV3-1,.,TRBJ1-2,TGTGCCAGCAGCCAAGCCGTTCACGGAGGGGGCTACACCTTC,CASSQAVHGGGYTF
.,TRBV18,.,TRBJ1-6,TGTGCCAGCTCACCAGCACTGGTCTATAATTCACCCCTCCACTTT,CASSPALVYNSPLHF
.,TRBV18,.,TRBJ2-7,TGTGCCAGCTCACCAAACAGGGAGTACGAGCAGTACTTC,CASSPNREYEQYF
.,TRBV5-8,.,TRBJ1-1,TGTGCCAGCAGCCACACCGTCGGGATTACAGGCACTGAAGCTTTCTTT,CASSHTVGITGTEAFF
.,TRBV27,TRBD2,TRBJ2-7,TGTGCCAGCAGCCCGCTCGGGGGGAGCTCCTACGAGCAGTACTTC,CASSPLGGSSYEQYF
once,TRBV29-1,.,TRBJ1-1,TGCAGCGCAGGGGCGGACACTGAAGCTTTCTTT,CSAGADTEAFF
.,TRBV3-1,TRBD1,TRBJ2-7,TGTGCCAGCAGCCAACGTTTCACCGGGACAGGGGCCTACGAGCAGTACTTC,CASSQRFTGTGAYEQYF
few,TRBV2,TRBD1,TRBJ1-5,TGTGCCAGCAGTGCAACAGGGGTAAATCAGCCCCAGCATTTT,CASSATGVNQPQHF
.,TRBV24-1,TRBD2,TRBJ2-3,TGTGCCACCAGTGATTTGGCTAGCGGGAGGCAAGATACGCAGTATTTT,CATSDLASGRQDTQYF
.,TRBV19,TRBD2,TRBJ2-2,TGTGCCAGCTCGGGTCTAGCGGGAGCCACCGGGGAGCTGTTTTTT,CASSGLAGATGELFF
.,TRBV30,TRBD2,TRBJ2-5,TGTGCCTGGAATCGGGGGGAAGAGACCCAGTACTTC,CAWNRGEETQYF
.,TRBV9,.,TRBJ2-1,TGTGCCAGCAGCCTAGGGGTTAGTAGCGTGGGTTACAATGAGCAGTTCTTC,CASSLGVSSVGYNEQFF
.,TRBV20-1,TRBD1,TRBJ2-3,TGCAGTGCTAGAGATTGGGACAGGGGGTCAGATACGCAGTATTTT,CSARDWDRGSDTQYF